This record concerns one T cell receptor beta chain sequence. Each donor's blood draw was 7.5 to 10 milliliters of peripheral blood. The CDR3 is 16 residues long. J gave up 8 bases and V 0 bases, and 11 bases lay outside the gene matches. Germline-derived CDR1 and CDR2 are SGHDT and YYEEEE. The entry originates in a study of blood T cells in healthy people across ages. It was with a sample-barcoded 5' primer and a J-beta primer mix that a second PCR of roughly 7 to 12 cycles was run. Each cDNA molecule, via a template-switch adaptor with 12 random nucleotides, was tagged. Each CDR3 protein gets one entry after TCRdb re-called the 5' RACE reads with MiXCR. In the table there are about 840,000 distinct CDR3 sequences, 29% of which are singletons. These data are also associated with another study on T cells of mothers and their children.

The J gene is TRBJ2-1, the V gene TRBV5-6; 7 bases are shared with TRBD1. The sequenced material came from blood. This receptor was obtained from a woman in her thirties or forties in good health. Here the CDR3 DNA reads TGTGCCAGCAGCTTGGGCGAGCGACAGGGAAGCGATGAGCAGTTCTTC. It is translated as CASSLGERQGSDEQFF. The full variable domain, rest sourced from reference TRBV5-6 and TRBJ2-1, is DAGVTQSPTHLIKTRGQQVTLRCSPKSGHDTVSWYQQALGQGPQFIFQYYEEEERQRGNFPDRFSGHQFPNYSSELNVNALLLGDSALYLCASSLGERQGSDEQFFGPGTRLTVL.